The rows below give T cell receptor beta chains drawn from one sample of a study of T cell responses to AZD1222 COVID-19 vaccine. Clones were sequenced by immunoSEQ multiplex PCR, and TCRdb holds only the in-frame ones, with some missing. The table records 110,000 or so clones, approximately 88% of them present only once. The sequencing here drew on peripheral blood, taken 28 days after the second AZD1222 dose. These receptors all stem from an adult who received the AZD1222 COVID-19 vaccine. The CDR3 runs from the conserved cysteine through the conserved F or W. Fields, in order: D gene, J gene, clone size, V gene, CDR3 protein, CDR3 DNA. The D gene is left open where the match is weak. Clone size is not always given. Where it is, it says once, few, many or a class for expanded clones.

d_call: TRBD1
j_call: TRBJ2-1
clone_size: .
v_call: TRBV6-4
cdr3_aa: CASSEGQGSYNEQFF
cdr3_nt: TGTGCCAGCAGTGAGGGACAGGGGTCCTACAATGAGCAGTTCTTC

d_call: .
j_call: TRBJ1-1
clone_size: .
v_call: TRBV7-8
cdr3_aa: CASSLAGPGTEAFF
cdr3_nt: TGTGCCAGCAGCTTAGCAGGGCCAGGCACTGAAGCTTTCTTT

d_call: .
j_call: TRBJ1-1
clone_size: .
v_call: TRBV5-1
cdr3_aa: CASSLGGMNTEAFF
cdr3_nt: TGCGCCAGCAGCTTGGGAGGGATGAACACTGAAGCTTTCTTT

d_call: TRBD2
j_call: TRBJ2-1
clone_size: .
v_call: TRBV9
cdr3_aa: CASSVDLAGGNEQFF
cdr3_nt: TGTGCCAGCAGCGTAGACCTAGCGGGGGGAAATGAGCAGTTCTTC

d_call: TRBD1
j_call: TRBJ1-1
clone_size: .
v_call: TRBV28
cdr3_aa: CASSWPRTGRTGGAFF
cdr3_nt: TGTGCCAGCAGTTGGCCCCGGACAGGGAGGACGGGGGGGGCTTTCTTT

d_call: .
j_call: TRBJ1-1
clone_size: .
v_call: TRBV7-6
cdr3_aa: CASSPGQGNTEAFF
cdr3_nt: TGTGCCAGCAGCCCGGGGCAGGGCAACACTGAAGCTTTCTTT

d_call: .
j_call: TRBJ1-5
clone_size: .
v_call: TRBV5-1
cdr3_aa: CASSLTVNQPQHF
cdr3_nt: TGCGCCAGCAGCTTGACCGTCAATCAGCCCCAGCATTTT

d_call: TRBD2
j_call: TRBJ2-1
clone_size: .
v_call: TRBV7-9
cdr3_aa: CASSSLAGGPHNEQFF
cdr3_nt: TGTGCCAGCAGCTCCCTAGCGGGGGGGCCTCACAATGAGCAGTTCTTC

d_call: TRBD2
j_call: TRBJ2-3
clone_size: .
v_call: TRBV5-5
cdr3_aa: CASSLTSGGADTQYF
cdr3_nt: TGTGCCAGCAGCTTAACTAGCGGGGGGGCGGATACGCAGTATTTT

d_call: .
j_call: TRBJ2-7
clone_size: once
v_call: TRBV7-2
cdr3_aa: CASSSPTGTYEQYF
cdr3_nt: TGTGCCAGCAGCTCCCCGACAGGAACCTACGAGCAGTACTTC

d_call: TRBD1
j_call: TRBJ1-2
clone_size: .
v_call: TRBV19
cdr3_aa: CASRWGTEYYGYTF
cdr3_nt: TGTGCCAGTAGATGGGGGACAGAGTACTATGGCTACACCTTC

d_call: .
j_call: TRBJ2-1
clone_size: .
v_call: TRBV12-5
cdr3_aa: CASALRNEQFF
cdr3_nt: TGTGCTAGTGCTCTGCGGAATGAGCAGTTCTTC

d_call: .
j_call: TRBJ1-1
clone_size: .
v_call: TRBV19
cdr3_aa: CASSKAPNTEAFF
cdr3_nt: TGTGCCAGTAGTAAGGCCCCAAACACTGAAGCTTTCTTT

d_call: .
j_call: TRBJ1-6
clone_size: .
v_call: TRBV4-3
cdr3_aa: CASSQDGGAVTPLHF
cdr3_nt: TGCGCCAGCAGCCAAGACGGGGGAGCGGTGACCCCCCTCCACTTT

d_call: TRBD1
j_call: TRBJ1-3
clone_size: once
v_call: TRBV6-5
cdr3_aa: CASSRRQGAGNTIYF
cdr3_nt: TGTGCCAGCAGTCGCAGACAGGGGGCTGGAAACACCATATATTTT

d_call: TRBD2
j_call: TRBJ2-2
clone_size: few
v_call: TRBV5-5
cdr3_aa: CASSPIGGDTGELFF
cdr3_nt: TGTGCCAGCAGCCCCATCGGGGGGGACACCGGGGAGCTGTTTTTT

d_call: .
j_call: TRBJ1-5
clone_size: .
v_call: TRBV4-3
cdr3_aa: CASSQDYGGGQPQHF
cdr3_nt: TGCGCCAGCAGCCAAGATTACGGGGGAGGCCAGCCCCAGCATTTT

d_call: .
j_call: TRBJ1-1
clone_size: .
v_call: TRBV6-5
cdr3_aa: CASSYGSVNTEAFF
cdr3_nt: TGTGCCAGCAGTTACGGCAGCGTGAACACTGAAGCTTTCTTT

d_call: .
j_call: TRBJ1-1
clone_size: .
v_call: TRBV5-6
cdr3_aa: CASSPGPGENTEAFF
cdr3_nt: TGTGCCAGCAGCCCGGGGCCAGGGGAGAACACTGAAGCTTTCTTT

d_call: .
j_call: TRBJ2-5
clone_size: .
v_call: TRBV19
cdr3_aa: CASSIGMGQQETQYF
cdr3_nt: TGTGCCAGTAGTATAGGAATGGGACAACAAGAGACCCAGTACTTC

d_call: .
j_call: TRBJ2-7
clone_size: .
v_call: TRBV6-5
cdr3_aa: CAAKTGGPGDEQYF
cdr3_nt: TGTGCGGCAAAAACCGGGGGCCCGGGGGACGAGCAGTACTTC

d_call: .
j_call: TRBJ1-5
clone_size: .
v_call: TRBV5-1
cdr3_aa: CASSRGDNQPQHF
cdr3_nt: TGCGCCAGCAGTAGGGGTGACAATCAGCCCCAGCATTTT

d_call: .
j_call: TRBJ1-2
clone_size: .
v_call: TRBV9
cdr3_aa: CASSESGEQNYGYTF
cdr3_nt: TGTGCCAGCAGCGAATCGGGGGAACAAAACTATGGCTACACCTTC